The clone carrying this TCR beta chain appeared many times. Its specificity is unknown. CDR1 is LGHNA, CDR2 YSLEER, per germline. Trimming cost V 6 bases and J 2 bases; bases outside gene matches: 4. The CDR3 runs to 15 residues. The sample belongs to a study of T cells after yellow fever vaccination. Study findings and constraints: Relatively few clonotypes were ones that appeared in both CD4 and CD8 compartments. Researchers cautioned that FACS-sorted repertoires could harbor abundant clonotypes contaminating from the bulk population.

One entry per CDR3 protein, called by TCRdb with MiXCR from the 5' RACE reads. The sample shows a few hundred thousand distinct CDR3 sequences, 4.1% of them seen only once. This chain uses TRBV4-3 with TRBJ2-1; 10 nucleotides align to TRBD2. Here the sequenced sample was PBMCs, taken 5 days after the yellow fever booster vaccination. This sequence was found in a man between 18 and 35 years old who received the YFV17D yellow fever vaccine. The chain's CDR3 is CASRPGTSAYNEQFF. The CDR3 DNA follows: TGCGCCAGCAGACCCGGGACTAGCGCCTACAATGAGCAGTTCTTC.